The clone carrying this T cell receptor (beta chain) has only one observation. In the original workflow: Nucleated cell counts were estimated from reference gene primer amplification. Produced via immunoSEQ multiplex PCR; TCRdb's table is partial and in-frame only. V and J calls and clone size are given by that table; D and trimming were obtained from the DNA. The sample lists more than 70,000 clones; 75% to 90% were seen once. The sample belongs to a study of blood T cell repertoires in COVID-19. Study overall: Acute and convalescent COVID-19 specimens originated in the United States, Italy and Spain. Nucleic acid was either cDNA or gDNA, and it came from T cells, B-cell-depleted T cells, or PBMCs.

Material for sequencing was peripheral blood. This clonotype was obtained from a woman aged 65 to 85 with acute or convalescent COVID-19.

CDR3 residues: CASSSDRVGYEQYF. DNA for the CDR3: TGTGCCAGCAGCTCGGACAGGGTGGGGTACGAGCAGTACTTC. The V gene is TRBV7-9, the J gene TRBJ2-7, with 8 bases fitting TRBD1. The CDR3 covers 14 residues. V trimming: 4 bases; J trimming: 4 bases; junction bases outside the gene matches: 6. Germline CDR1 and CDR2: SEHNR and FQNEAQ (reference sequence).